The 21 T cell receptor beta chains below were found in one sample sequenced in a study of shared clonotypes between healthy human individuals. Assay used: immunoSEQ multiplex PCR; TCRdb lists only in-frame clones, some missing. Here the sample spans 400,000 to 550,000 clones, 79% being singletons. The sample was PBMCs. The receptors stem from a woman in her forties in good health. Some clones in this sample may be carry-over from other donors' samples.

CDR3 residues: CASSRLGQKNEKLFF. As DNA, the CDR3 is TGTGCCAGTAGTAGGTTGGGACAGAAAAATGAAAAACTGTTTTTT. V is TRBV19 and J is TRBJ1-4; TRBD1 matches at 7 bases. CDR3 length: 15 amino acids. Germline-derived CDR1 and CDR2 are LNHDA and SQIVND (reference sequence). V shed 4 bases and J 5 bases; nucleotides not matched to a gene: 7.

Here the CDR3 DNA reads TGTGCCAGCAGCGCTACAGGGGTGGGGGTTCAGTACTTC. This gives the protein CASSATGVGVQYF. The gene calls are TRBV6-5 and TRBJ2-4; the match to TRBD1 covers 7 bases. In germline, CDR1 is MNHEY, CDR2 SVGAGI. Trimming removed 6 bases from V and 11 bases from J; junction bases left unmatched: 10. The CDR3 consists of 13 residues.

This clone was observed at least ten times. The sample holds other DNA sequences that translate to the same CDR3. This chain uses TRBV4-3 with TRBJ1-4; 7 nucleotides match TRBD1. The CDR3 loop spans 18 amino acids. CDR1 and CDR2 (germline): LGHNA, YSLEER. The V segment lost 4 bases and the J segment 2 bases; nucleotides outside the gene matches: 13. The CDR3 protein is CASSRNPGPGQTNEKLFF. DNA of the CDR3: TGCGCCAGCAGCCGAAATCCGGGGCCGGGACAGACTAATGAAAAACTGTTTTTT.

The V call is TRBV30, the J call TRBJ2-1; 10 positions agree with TRBD2. Germline CDR1 reads GTSNPN; CDR2 reads SVGIG (reference sequence). This CDR3 comprises 15 residues. Germline trimming cut 2 bases from V and 5 bases from J; bases unmatched to any gene: 6. The CDR3 spells CAWSPGLARNNEQFF. CDR3 coding DNA: TGTGCCTGGAGTCCGGGACTAGCGCGGAACAATGAGCAGTTCTTC.

The chain recombines TRBV21-1 with TRBJ2-7; the table names TRBD1, a call not compared with the DNA. TRBV21-1 is listed as a pseudogene. The CDR3 is 15 residues long. CDR3 in amino acids: CASSKAPGHPYEQYF. In DNA, the CDR3 is TGTGCCAGCAGCAAAGCGCCAGGGCACCCCTACGAGCAGTACTTC.

The CDR3 region is CASSLVSSVSTDTQYF. In DNA, the CDR3 is TGTGCCAGCAGCTTGGTTTCTAGCGTGAGCACAGATACGCAGTATTTT. The genes are TRBV5-4 and TRBJ2-3; D may be TRBD2 (6 bases). V was clipped by 0 bases and J by 0 bases, with 11 bases between them. The CDR3 runs 16 residues. Germline CDR1 is SGHNT and CDR2 is YYREEE (reference sequence).

This clone appeared once. This chain joins TRBV18 and TRBJ2-7, with 7 bases fitting TRBD1. Germline CDR1 is KGHSH and CDR2 is LQKENI. V was clipped by 3 bases and J by 0 bases; unmatched bases: 5. The CDR3 is 15 amino acids. CDR3 sequence (DNA): TGTGCCAGCTCACCCGGGACAGAGATCTCCTACGAGCAGTACTTC. As protein: CASSPGTEISYEQYF.

The J gene is TRBJ1-1, the V gene TRBV19; TRBD1 matches 8 bases. The length of the CDR3 is 16 residues. V lost 6 bases to trimming and J lost 1 base; unmatched junction nucleotides: 10. In germline, CDR1 is LNHDA, CDR2 SQIVND (reference sequence). CDR3 residues: CASRDLQGAPNTEAFF. In DNA, the CDR3 is TGTGCCAGTAGAGATCTCCAGGGGGCGCCGAACACTGAAGCTTTCTTT.

The chain recombines TRBV28 with TRBJ2-7; D is ambiguous. Trimming removed 6 bases at V and 0 bases at J, with 12 bases between. This CDR3 has 14 residues. Germline CDR1 is MDHEN and CDR2 is SYDVKM. The CDR3 protein is CASSDNSRSYEQYF. The CDR3 DNA reads as TGTGCCAGCAGCGATAACAGCCGCTCCTACGAGCAGTACTTC.

This rearrangement joins TRBV19 to TRBJ2-7; tentatively, D is TRBD2 (5 bases). CDR3 length: 14 amino acids. Trimming cost V 5 bases and J 6 bases, with 17 bases left between them. The germline CDR1 and CDR2 sequences are LNHDA and SQIVND (reference sequence). The CDR3: CASSSPTAGAEQYF. CDR3 sequence (DNA): TGTGCCAGTAGTTCCCCGACTGCGGGCGCCGAGCAGTACTTC.

The CDR3 sequence: CASSSTRGADTQYF. The CDR3 nucleotides are TGTGCCAGCAGTAGCACAAGGGGGGCAGATACGCAGTATTTT. The chain links TRBV6-5 to TRBJ2-3; tentatively, D is TRBD1 or TRBD2 (6 bases each). The CDR3 contains 14 residues. Looked up from germline, CDR1 is MNHEY and CDR2 is SVGAGI. V was trimmed by 5 bases and J by 4 bases, leaving 13 bases between them.

This clone has a handful of counts. At the DNA level, this CDR3 is encoded by other sequences in the same sample as well. The V and J genes are TRBV30 and TRBJ1-4; D unresolved. This CDR3 contains 12 residues. From germline, CDR1 is GTSNPN and CDR2 SVGIG (reference sequence). V gave up 2 bases and J gave up 5 bases, with 6 bases separating them. DNA for the CDR3: TGTGCCTGGAGTTTGGGAAATGAAAAACTGTTTTTT. Its translation: CAWSLGNEKLFF.

This clone was observed a single time. The J gene is TRBJ2-5, the V gene TRBV5-1; D uncertain. This CDR3 is 15 amino acids long. CDR1 SGHRS and CDR2 YFSETQ come from the germline V gene. The V end lost 0 bases, the J end lost 5 bases, and 14 bases lay between the germline ends. CDR3 DNA sequence: TGCGCCAGCAGCTTGGCCAGTAGCTCAAGGGAGACCCAGTACTTC. Protein sequence: CASSLASSSRETQYF.

The CDR3 DNA sequence: TGTGCCAGCAGCTTTGCACAGCCTGGGGGAACAGATACGCAGTATTTT. Translating gives CASSFAQPGGTDTQYF. This chain links TRBV5-5 with TRBJ2-3; D might be TRBD1 or TRBD2, each matching 5 bases. This CDR3 spans 16 amino acids. Germline V CDR1 and CDR2: SGHKS, YYEKEE (reference sequence). V gave up 2 bases and J gave up 3 bases, with 16 bases separating them.

This clone was detected only once. The genes are TRBV29-1 and TRBJ2-3; D is tentatively TRBD1 or TRBD2 (6 bases each). The CDR3 is 17 amino acids. Between the trimmed V and J ends, which lost 6 bases and 0 bases, there was a span of 22 bases. Looked up from germline, CDR1 is SQVTM and CDR2 is ANQGSEA. The CDR3 DNA sequence: TGCAGCGTACAGTTCATAGTCCCGGGGGCAAGCACAGATACGCAGTATTTT. Translating it yields CSVQFIVPGASTDTQYF.

The rearrangement joins TRBV10-2 to TRBJ1-2, with 7 nucleotides matching TRBD1. Germline V lookup: CDR1 WSHSY, CDR2 SAAADI. After removal of 0 bases from V and 7 bases from J, the junction contained 2 bases not matched to a gene. This CDR3 is 13 amino acids long. As DNA, the CDR3 is TGCGCCAGCAGTGAGTCGGGGGACAGTGGCTACACCTTC. The encoded protein is CASSESGDSGYTF.

Only one count was recorded for this clone. The chain has TRBV25-1 and TRBJ1-4; D is undetermined. CDR3 length equals 15 residues. The germline V and J ends were trimmed by 5 bases and 2 bases, with 12 bases remaining between them. Per germline, CDR1 MGHDK and CDR2 SYGVNS. CDR3 DNA: TGTGCCAGCAGTTTACCCGGCGGGACTAATGAAAAACTGTTTTTT. Translating gives CASSLPGGTNEKLFF.

This clone is a singleton in its sample. The V call is TRBV6-4, the J call TRBJ1-2; D might be TRBD1 (5 bases). The CDR3 runs to 14 residues. The germline gives CDR1 MRHNA, CDR2 SNTAGT. Trimming stripped 0 bases from V and 8 bases from J, with 13 bases between. The CDR3 loop reads CASSDSRRAEGYTF. The CDR3 nucleotides read TGTGCCAGCAGTGACTCCCGCAGGGCGGAGGGCTACACCTTC.

In its sample, this clone was seen once. This chain joins TRBV11-2 and TRBJ2-3, with D unclear. This CDR3 spans 13 amino acids. Germline CDR1 and CDR2: SGHAT and FQNNGV. The V end lost 5 bases, the J end lost 1 base, and 7 bases lay between the germline ends. The CDR3 DNA follows: TGTGCCAGCAGCCCTAGGGGCACAGATACGCAGTATTTT. Its protein product is CASSPRGTDTQYF.

The V gene is TRBV10-3, the J gene TRBJ2-7, with TRBD1 identical over 7 bases. The CDR3 contains 13 residues. Germline V gives CDR1 ENHRY, CDR2 SYGVKD. The J segment lost 2 bases and the V segment lost 2 bases, leaving 0 bases of the junction unmatched. The CDR3 nucleotides read TGTGCCATCAGTGAGGGACAGGCCTACGAGCAGTACTTC. This translates into CAISEGQAYEQYF.

This clone has only a few counts. This chain joins TRBV6-1 and TRBJ2-7, with D possibly matching TRBD1 (6 bases). Germline CDR1 and CDR2: MNHNS and SASEGT. CDR3 size: 13 residues. Trimming pared 6 bases from V and 2 bases from J, leaving 11 bases between. Here the CDR3 reads CASRGGQTYEQYF. CDR3 DNA: TGTGCCAGCAGGGGTGGACAGACCTACGAGCAGTACTTC.